What follows are 10 T cell receptor beta chains derived from one specimen sequenced in a study of regulatory T cells in long-lasting Graves disease. Time point meaning: newly diagnosed GD, antithyroid drugs for less than 3 months. Extracted PBMC RNA gave rise to the TCR library. Researchers made TCR beta libraries by using iRepertoire HTBI primers and running Arm-PCR on CDR3 regions. One entry per CDR3 protein results from TCRdb running MiXCR on the multiplex PCR reads. The repertoire holds approximately 390,000 distinct CDR3 sequences, 15% to 20% seen once, with 20% to 25% in the top ten. This sample was also put to use in a study of T cells in Graves' hyperthyroidism and ophthalmopathy.

The sample consisted of peripheral blood mononuclear cells (PBMCs), taken at new diagnosis, from a patient treated with antithyroid drugs. The receptors shown here come from a woman under 30 with Graves disease.

This clonotype was recorded many times. The gene calls are TRBV11-1 and TRBJ1-2; D not resolved. Trimming pared 5 bases from V and 7 bases from J, leaving 23 bases between. The CDR3 totals 16 residues. In germline, CDR1 is SGHAT, CDR2 FQDESV (reference sequence). The CDR3 sequence: CASSRYEVGNSFGYTF. The CDR3 DNA reads TGTGCCAGCAGCCGATACGAGGTCGGGAATTCCTTTGGCTACACCTTC.

The J gene is TRBJ1-2, the V gene TRBV6-2 or TRBV6-3; 7 bases fit TRBD1. CDR3 length: 18 residues. Germline loops: CDR1 MNHEY, CDR2 SVGEGT. With 5 bases clipped from V and 4 bases from J, the junction kept 19 bases outside the gene matches. The CDR3: CASSERGTVVFRGYGYTF. The CDR3 DNA follows: TGTGCCAGCAGTGAACGGGGGACAGTAGTCTTCCGGGGCTATGGCTACACCTTC.

The chain has TRBV29-1 and TRBJ2-4; D is undetermined. The CDR3 has 14 residues. Germline lookup yields CDR1 SQVTM and CDR2 ANQGSEA. Trimming removed 8 bases at V and 0 bases at J, with 14 bases between. In DNA form, the CDR3 reads TGCAGCCCCGTTCTCATTCTAGCCAAAAACATTCAGTACTTC. This sequence encodes CSPVLILAKNIQYF. The whole variable domain, remainder taken from reference TRBV29-1 and TRBJ2-4, is SAVISQKPSRDICQRGTSLTIQCQVDSQVTMMFWYRQQPGQSLTLIATANQGSEATYESGFVIDKFPISRPNLTFSTLTVSNMSPEDSSIYLCSPVLILAKNIQYFGAGTRLSVL.

This clonotype was found many times. The rearrangement uses TRBV11-2 and TRBJ2-5; perhaps TRBD1 as D (5 bases). Looked up from germline, CDR1 is SGHAT and CDR2 is FQNNGV. Trimming left V 6 bases short and J 5 bases short, with 13 bases between. The CDR3 sequence is 13 residues long. CDR3: CASSQGVGETQYF. The DNA for the CDR3 is TGTGCCAGCAGTCAAGGGGTCGGGGAGACCCAGTACTTC.

As concerns this clonotype: A far larger clone is only one base removed, so a read error is likely. This chain links TRBV3-1 with TRBJ2-3; 9 positions match TRBD2. The tail of the sequence fits TRBJ2-7 better, so the J call may be wrong. The CDR3 extends over 14 amino acids. CDR1 is LGHDT, CDR2 YNNKEL, per germline (reference sequence). The CDR3 reads CASSPSREGGEQYF. The CDR3, as DNA: TGTGCCAGCAGCCCCTCGCGGGAGGGCGGCGAGCAGTACTTC.

This clonotype was picked up many times. The chain couples TRBV28 to TRBJ1-2; D call uncertain. The CDR3 covers 14 residues. Trimming took 4 bases from V and 2 from J, leaving 11 bases between them. Germline-derived CDR1 and CDR2 are MDHEN and SYDVKM. In nucleotides, the CDR3 is TGTGCCAGCAGTTCCATACCGGGGAACTATGGCTACACCTTC. Translated: CASSSIPGNYGYTF.

This clonotype was counted only a few times. V is TRBV5-1 and J is TRBJ2-5; D ambiguous. Trimming shortened V by 1 base and J by 5 bases, and 6 bases separated the two germline ends. The CDR3 extends over 12 amino acids. Germline V gives CDR1 SGHRS, CDR2 YFSETQ. Written as DNA, the CDR3 is TGCGCCAGCAGCTTGATGAGCGAGACCCAGTACTTC. Its protein product is CASSLMSETQYF.

By sample share, this clonotype is medium-sized. The chain recombines TRBV2 with TRBJ2-5; 9 bases line up with TRBD2. This CDR3 region has 16 residues. The junction had 6 bases not matched to a gene; V was cut back by 2 bases and J by 2 bases. Germline lookup yields CDR1 SNHLY and CDR2 FYNNEI. This chain's CDR3 is CASSELGTSRQETQYF. The DNA for the CDR3 is TGTGCCAGCAGTGAACTCGGGACTAGCAGACAAGAGACCCAGTACTTC.

The CDR3 sequence: CASSGTEASYEQYF. Written as DNA, the CDR3 is TGTGCCAGCTCAGGGACAGAGGCCTCCTACGAGCAGTACTTC. J is TRBJ2-7 and V is TRBV18; 7 positions match TRBD1. Germline CDR1 KGHSH, CDR2 LQKENI. CDR3 length: 14 amino acids. V was clipped by 5 bases and J by 0 bases; unmatched bases: 4.

A note on this clonotype: This may be a read error, as it is one base from a much larger clone. The CDR3 carries no conserved terminal phenylalanine or tryptophan, so it likely arises from a read error. V is TRBV6-2 or TRBV6-3 and J is TRBJ2-7; a weak D match, TRBD1 (7 bases). The CDR3 is 15 residues long. Germline-derived CDR1 and CDR2 are MNHEY and SVGEGT. V was trimmed by 8 bases and J by 3 bases, leaving 20 bases between them. The DNA for the CDR3 is TGTGCCAGCCGTTCGGCCGGCGGGACAGTCTACGAGCAGTACCTC. It is translated as CASRSAGGTVYEQYL.